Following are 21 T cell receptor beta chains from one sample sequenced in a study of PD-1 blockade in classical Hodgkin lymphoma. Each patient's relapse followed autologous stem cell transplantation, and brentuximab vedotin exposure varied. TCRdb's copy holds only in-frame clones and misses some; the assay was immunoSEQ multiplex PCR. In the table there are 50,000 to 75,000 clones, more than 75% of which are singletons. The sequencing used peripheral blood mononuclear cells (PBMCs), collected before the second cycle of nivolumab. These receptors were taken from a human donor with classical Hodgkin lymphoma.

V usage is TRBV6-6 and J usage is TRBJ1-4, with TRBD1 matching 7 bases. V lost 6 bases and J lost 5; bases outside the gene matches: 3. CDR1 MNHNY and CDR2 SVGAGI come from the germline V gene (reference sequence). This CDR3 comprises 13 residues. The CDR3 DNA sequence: TGTGCCAGCAGCGGGACAGTAAATGAAAAACTGTTTTTT. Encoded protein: CASSGTVNEKLFF.

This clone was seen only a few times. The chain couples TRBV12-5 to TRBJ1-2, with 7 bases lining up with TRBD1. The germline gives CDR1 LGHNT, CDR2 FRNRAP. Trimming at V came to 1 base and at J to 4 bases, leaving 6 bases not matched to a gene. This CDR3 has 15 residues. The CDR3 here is CASGLETGSSYGYTF. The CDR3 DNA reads TGTGCTAGTGGTTTGGAGACAGGGTCGAGCTATGGCTACACCTTC.

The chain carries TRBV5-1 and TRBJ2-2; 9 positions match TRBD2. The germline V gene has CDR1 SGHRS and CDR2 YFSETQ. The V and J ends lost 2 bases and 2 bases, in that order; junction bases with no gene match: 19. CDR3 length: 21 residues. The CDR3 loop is CASSLPGGKVSSGENTGELFF. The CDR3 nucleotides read TGCGCCAGCAGCTTACCAGGGGGAAAGGTGTCTAGCGGGGAAAACACCGGGGAGCTGTTTTTT.

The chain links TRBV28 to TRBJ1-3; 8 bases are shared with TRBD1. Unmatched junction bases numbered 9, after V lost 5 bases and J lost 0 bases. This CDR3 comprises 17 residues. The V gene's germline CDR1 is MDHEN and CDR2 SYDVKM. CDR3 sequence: CASSPPGQVYSGNTIYF. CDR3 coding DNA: TGTGCCAGCAGTCCTCCGGGACAGGTTTACTCTGGAAACACCATATATTTT.

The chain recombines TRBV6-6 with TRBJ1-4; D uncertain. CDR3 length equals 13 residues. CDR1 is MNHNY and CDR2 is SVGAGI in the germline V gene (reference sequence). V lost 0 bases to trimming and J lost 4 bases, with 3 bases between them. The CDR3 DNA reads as TGTGCCAGCAGTTACTCGGGTAATGAAAAACTGTTTTTT. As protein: CASSYSGNEKLFF.

The CDR3 DNA sequence: TGTGCCAGCAGCCCTCATCCAGGGGACAATCAGCCCCAGCATTTT. This encodes CASSPHPGDNQPQHF. The J gene is TRBJ1-5, the V gene TRBV9; tentatively, D is TRBD1 (6 bases). The V end was cut by 4 bases, the J end by 3 bases, with 14 bases between. This CDR3 region has 15 residues. Germline V gene sequence: CDR1 SGDLS, CDR2 YYNGEE.

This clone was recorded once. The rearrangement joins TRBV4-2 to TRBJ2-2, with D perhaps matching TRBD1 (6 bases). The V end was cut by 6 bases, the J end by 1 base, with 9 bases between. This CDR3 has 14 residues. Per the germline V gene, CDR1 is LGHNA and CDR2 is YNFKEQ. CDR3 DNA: TGTGCCAGCAGGCCGGGACAGAACACCGGGGAGCTGTTTTTT. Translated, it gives CASRPGQNTGELFF.

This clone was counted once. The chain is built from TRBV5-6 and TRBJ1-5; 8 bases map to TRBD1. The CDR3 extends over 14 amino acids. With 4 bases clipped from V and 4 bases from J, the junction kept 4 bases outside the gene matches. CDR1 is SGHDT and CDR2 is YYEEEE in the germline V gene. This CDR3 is CASSVGQENQPQHF. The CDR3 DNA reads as TGTGCCAGCAGCGTGGGACAGGAGAATCAGCCCCAGCATTTT.

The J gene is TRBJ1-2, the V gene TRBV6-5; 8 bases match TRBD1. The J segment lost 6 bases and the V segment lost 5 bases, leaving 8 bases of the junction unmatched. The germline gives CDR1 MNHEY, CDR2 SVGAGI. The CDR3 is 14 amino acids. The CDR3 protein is CASSTRQGRNGYTF. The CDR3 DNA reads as TGTGCCAGCAGTACCCGACAGGGGCGAAATGGCTACACCTTC.

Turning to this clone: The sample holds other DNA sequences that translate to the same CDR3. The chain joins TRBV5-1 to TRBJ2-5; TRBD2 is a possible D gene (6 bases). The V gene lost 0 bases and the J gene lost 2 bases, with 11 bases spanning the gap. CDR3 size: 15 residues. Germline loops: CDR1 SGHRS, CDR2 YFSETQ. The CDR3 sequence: CASSLAPGVQETQYF. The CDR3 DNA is TGCGCCAGCAGCTTGGCCCCGGGGGTTCAAGAGACCCAGTACTTC.

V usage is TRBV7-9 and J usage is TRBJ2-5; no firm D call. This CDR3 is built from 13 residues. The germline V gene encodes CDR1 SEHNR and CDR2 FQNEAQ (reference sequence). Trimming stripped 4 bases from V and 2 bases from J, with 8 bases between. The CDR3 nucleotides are TGTGCCAGCAGCTCGACTTATCAAGAGACCCAGTACTTC. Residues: CASSSTYQETQYF. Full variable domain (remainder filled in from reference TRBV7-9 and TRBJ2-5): DTGVSQNPRHKITKRGQNVTFRCDPISEHNRLYWYRQTLGQGPEFLTYFQNEAQLEKSRLLSDRFSAERPKGSFSTLEIQRTEQGDSAMYLCASSSTYQETQYFGPGTRLLVL.

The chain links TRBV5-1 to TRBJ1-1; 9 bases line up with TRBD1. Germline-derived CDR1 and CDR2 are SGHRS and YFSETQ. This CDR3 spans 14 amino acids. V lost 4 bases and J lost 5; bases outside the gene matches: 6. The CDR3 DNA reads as TGCGCCAGCAGCCTACCGGGACAGGGTACTGAAGCTTTCTTT. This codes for CASSLPGQGTEAFF.

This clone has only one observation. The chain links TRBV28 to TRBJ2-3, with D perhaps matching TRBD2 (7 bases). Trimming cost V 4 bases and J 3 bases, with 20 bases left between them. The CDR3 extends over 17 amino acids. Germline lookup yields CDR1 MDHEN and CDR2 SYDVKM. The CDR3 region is CASSSPYRGGATDTQYF. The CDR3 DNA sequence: TGTGCCAGCAGTTCCCCTTATCGAGGGGGGGCAACAGATACGCAGTATTTT.

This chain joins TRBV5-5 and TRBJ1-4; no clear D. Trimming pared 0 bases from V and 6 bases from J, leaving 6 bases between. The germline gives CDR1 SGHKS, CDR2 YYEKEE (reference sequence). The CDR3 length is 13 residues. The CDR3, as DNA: TGTGCCAGCAGCTTGGACACGTATGAAAAACTGTTTTTT. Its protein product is CASSLDTYEKLFF.

As DNA, the CDR3 is TGTGCCAGCAGTTACGACTCCTACGAGCAGTACTTC. Its translation: CASSYDSYEQYF. This chain joins TRBV6-5 and TRBJ2-7; no clear D. The germline V gene encodes CDR1 MNHEY and CDR2 SVGAGI. CDR3 size: 12 residues. V lost 2 bases to trimming and J lost 0 bases, with 2 bases between them.

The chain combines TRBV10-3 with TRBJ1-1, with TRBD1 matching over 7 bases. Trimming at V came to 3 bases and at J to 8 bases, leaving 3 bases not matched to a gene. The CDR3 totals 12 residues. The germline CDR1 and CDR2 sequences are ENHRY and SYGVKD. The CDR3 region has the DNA TGTGCCATCAGTGAAACAGGGGTAGAAGCTTTCTTT. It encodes CAISETGVEAFF.

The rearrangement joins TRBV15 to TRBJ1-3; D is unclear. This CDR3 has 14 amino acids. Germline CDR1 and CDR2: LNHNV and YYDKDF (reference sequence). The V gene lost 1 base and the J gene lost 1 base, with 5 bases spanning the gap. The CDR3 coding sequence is TGTGCCACCAGCAGAGTGGGGTCTGGAAACACCATATATTTT. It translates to CATSRVGSGNTIYF.

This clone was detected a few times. The CDR3 sequence is CASSQVFGLEQYF. The CDR3 DNA follows: TGCGCCAGCAGCCAAGTGTTTGGCCTAGAGCAGTATTTT. V usage is TRBV4-1 and J usage is TRBJ2-3, with D uncertain. CDR1 and CDR2 (germline): MGHRA, YSYEKL. The V end was cut by 1 base, the J end by 11 bases, with 13 bases between. The CDR3 has 13 residues.

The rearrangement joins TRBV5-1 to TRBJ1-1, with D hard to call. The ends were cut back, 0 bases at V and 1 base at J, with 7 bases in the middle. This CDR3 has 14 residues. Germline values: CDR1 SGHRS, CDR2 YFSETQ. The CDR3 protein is CASSLDGKNTEAFF. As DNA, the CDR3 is TGCGCCAGCAGCTTGGACGGGAAGAACACTGAAGCTTTCTTT. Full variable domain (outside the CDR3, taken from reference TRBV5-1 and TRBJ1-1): KAGVTQTPRYLIKTRGQQVTLSCSPISGHRSVSWYQQTPGQGLQFLFEYFSETQRNKGNFPGRFSGRQFSNSRSEMNVSTLELGDSALYLCASSLDGKNTEAFFGQGTRLTVV.

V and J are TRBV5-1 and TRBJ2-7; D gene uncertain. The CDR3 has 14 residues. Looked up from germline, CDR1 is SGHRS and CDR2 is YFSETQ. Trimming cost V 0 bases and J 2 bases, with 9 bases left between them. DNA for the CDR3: TGCGCCAGCAGCTTGGAAAGCGTTACCTACGAGCAGTACTTC. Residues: CASSLESVTYEQYF. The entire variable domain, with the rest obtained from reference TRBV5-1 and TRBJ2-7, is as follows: KAGVTQTPRYLIKTRGQQVTLSCSPISGHRSVSWYQQTPGQGLQFLFEYFSETQRNKGNFPGRFSGRQFSNSRSEMNVSTLELGDSALYLCASSLESVTYEQYFGPGTRLTVT.

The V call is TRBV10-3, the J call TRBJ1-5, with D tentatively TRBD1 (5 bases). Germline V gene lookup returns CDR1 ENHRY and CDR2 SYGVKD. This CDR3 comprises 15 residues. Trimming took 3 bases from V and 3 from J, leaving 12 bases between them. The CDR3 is CAISDGGGANQPQHF. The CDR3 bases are TGTGCCATCAGTGACGGTGGCGGGGCCAATCAGCCCCAGCATTTT.